This paragraph covers one T cell receptor beta chain sequence. This clonotype was observed a few times. What this receptor recognizes is not known. No much larger clone is present one base from it, and per-base qualities are unavailable. These data originate in a study of T-cell memory formation after mild COVID-19 (TCRdb year 2021). Broadly, across the study: TCR sequence clusters from the two donors were found to be largely donor specific. In a couple of donors, T-cell clones that expanded and contracted after mild COVID-19 were followed by sequencing TCRalpha and TCRbeta repertoires longitudinally. Two young, previously healthy adult volunteers, one female and one male, were included in the cohort.

Ficoll-Paque density gradient centrifugation was used to isolate PBMCs. The study at large found these results: Some responding clones were detected in pre-infection memory, suggesting pre-existing cross-reactive memory T cells joined the SARS-CoV-2 response. Clones that contracted from day 15 to 85 showed balanced CD4/CD8 phenotypes, whereas a second wave of clones that expanded from day 15 to 37 leaned towards CD4+. The study covered only a couple of mild cases, and larger cohorts including severe cases with pre-infection samples were considered necessary. Whether the second-wave clones peaking on day 37 were SARS-CoV-2 specific was not confirmed. Contracting CD4+ clones were located mainly in the CM and EM memory subsets, whereas CD8+ clones were found to be enriched in EMRA.

Sequencing was carried out with an Illumina NovaSeq 6000. TCRalpha and TCRbeta cDNA libraries were built by 5'RACE with constant-segment primers, adding sample barcodes and unique molecular identifiers. RNA was extracted from every sample with Trizol reagent. Library amplification was performed in two PCR steps, and a second sample barcode and Illumina TruSeq adapters were introduced in the second step. Libraries were sequenced on an Illumina NovaSeq with 2 x 150 bp paired-end reads. For the original study's pipeline: With migec v1.2.7, reads were demultiplexed and then collapsed into UMI-guided consensus sequences. With mixcr v2.1.11, UMI consensuses were aligned to TRA and TRB V and J templates and assembled into clonotypes. Clonotypes were classified as expanded or contracted when called significant by both edgeR and NoisET, with noise models trained on biological replicates. For edgeR calls, a false discovery rate-adjusted p below 0.01 and a log2 fold-change threshold of 1 were applied. As an exploratory analysis of dynamics, PCA with hierarchical clustering was applied to max-normalized trajectories of the 1000 most abundant clonotypes. The CD4 or CD8 phenotype of responding clones was assigned using the separately sequenced CD4+ and CD8+ repertoires. TCRdb reanalyzed the raw reads on its own, using fastp at Q25 for trimming and MiXCR for clone calling, and kept in-frame beta chains. Identical CDR3 proteins give one entry, which carries the most common genes and DNA. These V and J calls rely on TCRdb rather than the paper's analysis. The sample includes tens of thousands of distinct CDR3 sequences, with 9.3% observed a single time. The ten largest clones capture roughly 10% of the sample.

The germline V gene provides CDR1 SGHRS and CDR2 YFSETQ. Trimming accounts for 0 bases at V and 0 bases at J, while the number of junction bases matched to no gene is 3. The CDR3 goes from the cysteine to the phenylalanine over 17 residues. Only the CDR3 DNA is retained, 51 bases long and in frame from the first base. The TCR sequence derives from an adult woman who had mild COVID-19 (a few samples of this study predate the infection). The sample titles of this study are shuffled in the database, so cell type and time point are left out; the donor was told from shared clones. The sequencing input was PBMCs or a T cell subset sorted from them (not recorded which). The receptor chain draws on TRBV5-1 and TRBJ2-1, with TRBD2 identical over 10 junction bases. The nucleotide sequence reads TGCGCCAGCAGCTTGGGAGGGACTAGCGTCTCCTACAATGAGCAGTTCTTC. This is translated as CASSLGGTSVSYNEQFF. Extended through the reference TRBV5-1 and TRBJ2-1 proteins, this CDR3 yields the full variable domain: KAGVTQTPRYLIKTRGQQVTLSCSPISGHRSVSWYQQTPGQGLQFLFEYFSETQRNKGNFPGRFSGRQFSNSRSEMNVSTLELGDSALYLCASSLGGTSVSYNEQFFGPGTRLTVL.